This T cell receptor beta chain was recorded in a study of blood T cells in healthy people across ages. General observations from the study: Donor CMV status, an unknown factor, possibly confounded changes in expanded clonotypes.

Each donor's blood draw was around 9.2 milliliters of peripheral blood. For this clonotype: Its antigen is still unknown.

Germline CDR1 is SQVTM and CDR2 is ANQGSEA. This CDR3 is 13 amino acids long. V was trimmed by 6 bases and J by 1 base, leaving 12 bases between them. Primed by a sample-barcoded 5' primer and a J-beta primer mix, a second PCR proceeded for 7 to 11 cycles. MiXCR, applied by TCRdb to the 5' RACE reads, yields one record per CDR3 protein. The profile covers some 1.5 million distinct CDR3 sequences, with approximately 43% appearing a single time and over 3.5% taken by the ten largest. This receptor was identified in a woman aged 18-29 years in good health. Input material: blood. This sequence joins TRBV29-1 and TRBJ1-2, with D unclear. CDR3 residues: CSVYNAVNYGYTF. The DNA of the CDR3 is TGCAGCGTCTACAACGCAGTTAACTATGGCTACACCTTC.